The clone carrying this T cell receptor (beta chain) appeared a few times. Its antigen remains unidentified. Trimming took 4 bases from V and 0 from J, leaving 10 bases between them. The CDR3 has 15 residues. Germline V CDR1 and CDR2: MNHNS, SASEGT. Of the isolated RNA, all was reverse transcribed, and so the sequenced material was expressed TCRB transcripts. Repertoires were generated with immunoSEQ multiplex PCR, while TCRdb's copy carries only in-frame clones and drops some. This sample has under 200,000 clones, with 8% to 9.5% found just once. The sample originates from a study of beta chain features in type 1 diabetes. General observations from the study: People with Type 1 diabetes carried modestly yet significantly shorter TCRB CDR3s in all four CD4+ subsets.

The sequence was obtained from a woman aged 18-35 years with type 1 diabetes. Sequenced material: central memory CD4+ T cells from blood. The J gene is TRBJ1-5, the V gene TRBV6-1; D gene ambiguous. The DNA of the CDR3 is TGTGCCAGCAGTGGCCCTGGCTCTAGCAATCAGCCCCAGCATTTT. Encoded protein: CASSGPGSSNQPQHF.